A selection of T cell receptor beta chains follows, all from one sample in a study of shared clonotypes between healthy human individuals. Using immunoSEQ multiplex PCR, the repertoire was profiled, and TCRdb retains in-frame clones only, with some absent. The sample holds around 2.1 million clones, roughly 91% seen once. The sample comprised naive CD8+ T cells from PBMCs. Receptors originate from a man younger than 35 in good health. Some clones in this sample may be carry-over from other donors' samples. Both conserved end residues are part of each CDR3.

j_call,v_call,cdr3_aa
TRBJ2-7,TRBV6-5,CASSYGWVREQYF
TRBJ2-7,TRBV6-6,CASRTQGSHEQYF
TRBJ2-1,TRBV7-6,CASSLKGTHNEQFF
TRBJ2-1,TRBV13,CASSSLAGWHEQFF
TRBJ1-4,TRBV13,CASSPGTGSATNEKLFF
TRBJ2-2,TRBV7-9,CASSLQEFGNTGELFF
TRBJ1-3,TRBV9,CASSARQTSGNTIYF
TRBJ2-1,TRBV6-5,CASSYSGGLHSNEQFF
TRBJ2-5,TRBV9,CASSPGLSIPYQETQYF
TRBJ2-1,TRBV15,CATSPFKSPRRNEQFF
TRBJ2-1,TRBV5-1,CASSAGRAETSGRWALGHEQFF
TRBJ1-1,TRBV19,CASSISPRGTEAFF
TRBJ1-2,TRBV6-5,CASSYFRNGRYGYTF
TRBJ1-1,TRBV5-8,CASKFGLNTEAFF
TRBJ2-1,TRBV27,CASSLGAYNEQFF
TRBJ2-1,TRBV6-5,CASSYSGGLAYNEQFF
TRBJ2-3,TRBV2,CASSGTGSTDTQYF
TRBJ2-1,TRBV9,CASGLAGLYNEQFF
TRBJ1-5,TRBV7-8,CASSPDYTADRDQPQHF
TRBJ2-2,TRBV9,CASTPLAPGTGELFF
TRBJ2-7,TRBV27,CASSLTGEAYEQYF
TRBJ1-1,TRBV19,CASSRDREDLTEAFF
TRBJ2-1,TRBV18,CASSSRLAAYNEQFF
TRBJ2-7,TRBV14,CASSPMGLAGRSYEQYF
TRBJ2-1,TRBV13,CASSLGGDTYNEQFF
TRBJ1-4,TRBV6-6,CASSYAREAVNEKLFF
TRBJ1-5,TRBV11-2,CASSPGGVGFQPQHF